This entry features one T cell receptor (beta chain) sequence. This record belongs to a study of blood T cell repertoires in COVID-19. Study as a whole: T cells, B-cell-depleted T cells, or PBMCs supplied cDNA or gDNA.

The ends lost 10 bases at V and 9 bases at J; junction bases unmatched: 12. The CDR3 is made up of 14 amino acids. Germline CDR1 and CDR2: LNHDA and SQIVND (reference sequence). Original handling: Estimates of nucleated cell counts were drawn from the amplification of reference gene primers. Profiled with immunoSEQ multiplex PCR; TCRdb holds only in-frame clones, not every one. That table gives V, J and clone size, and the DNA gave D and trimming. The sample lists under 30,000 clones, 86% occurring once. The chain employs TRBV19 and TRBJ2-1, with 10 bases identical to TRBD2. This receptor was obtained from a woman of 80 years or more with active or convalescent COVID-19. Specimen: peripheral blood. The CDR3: CATTLLAGVGEQFF. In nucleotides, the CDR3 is TGTGCCACGACTCTTCTAGCGGGAGTCGGTGAGCAGTTCTTC.